A selection of T cell receptor beta chains follows, all from one sample in a study of blood T cell repertoires in COVID-19. Profiling relied on immunoSEQ multiplex PCR, and the TCRdb table lists in-frame clones only, not all of them. Of about 59,000 clones detected, less than 85% appear once; the ten largest clones hold more than 15%. Sequencing input: peripheral blood. The receptor set was obtained from a woman aged 45-65 years with active or convalescent COVID-19. Each CDR3 is given with its conserved first and last residue. The D gene is left open where the match is weak. The listing skips clone size in some rows; elsewhere it reads once, few, many or a size class.

J | V | size | D | DNA | CDR3
TRBJ1-2 | TRBV24-1 | . | . | TGTGCCACCAGTGATTTTTCCGAGGGCTCAGATGGCTACACCTTC | CATSDFSEGSDGYTF
TRBJ2-7 | TRBV5-6 | . | . | TGTGCCAGCAGCCTCCCCGGGTTCGAGCAGTACTTC | CASSLPGFEQYF
TRBJ1-1 | TRBV5-5 | once | . | TGTGCCAGCAGCTTTGGACAGTCGAACACTGAAGCTTTCTTT | CASSFGQSNTEAFF
TRBJ1-6 | TRBV3-1/TRBV3-2 | once | . | TGTGCCAGCAGCCGCCGGGGAAATTCACCCCTCCACTTT | CASSRRGNSPLHF
TRBJ2-2 | TRBV5-6 | few | TRBD1 | TGTGCCAGCAGCTTGGCCGACAGGGGGAGCACCGGGGAGCTGTTTTTT | CASSLADRGSTGELFF
TRBJ2-1 | TRBV7-2 | . | TRBD2 | TGTGCCAGCAGCTTACTGGGACTAGCGGGAAATGAGCAGTTCTTC | CASSLLGLAGNEQFF
TRBJ1-2 | TRBV30 | . | . | TGTGCCTGGAGTGTACGGCCGGGAGGTGGCTACACCTTC | CAWSVRPGGGYTF
TRBJ2-7 | TRBV10-3 | . | TRBD1 | TGTGCCATCAGTGAAGATAGACAGGGACGATCCGAGCAGTACTTC | CAISEDRQGRSEQYF
TRBJ2-2 | TRBV7-9 | few | . | TGTGCCAGCAGGACGCGGGCCTCGGGCACCGGGGAGCTGTTTTTT | CASRTRASGTGELFF
TRBJ2-2 | TRBV11-3 | . | . | TGTGCCAGCAGCTTAGTCAGAAACACCGGGGAGCTGTTTTTT | CASSLVRNTGELFF
TRBJ2-5 | TRBV7-9 | . | TRBD1 | TGTGCCAGCAGGGAAGGGGGCGCCGTAGAGACCCAGTACTTC | CASREGGAVETQYF
TRBJ2-2 | TRBV19 | once | TRBD1 | TGTGCCAGTAGTCTGACAGGGATTGGCACCGGGGAGCTGTTTTTT | CASSLTGIGTGELFF
TRBJ2-5 | TRBV5-1 | . | TRBD2 | TGCGCCAGCAGCTTGAACGGGAGGGAGACCCAGTACTTC | CASSLNGRETQYF
TRBJ1-2 | TRBV12-3/TRBV12-4 | . | . | TGTGCCACCAAAAAGTACAGGGACTATGGCTACACCTTC | CATKKYRDYGYTF
TRBJ2-1 | TRBV2 | . | TRBD2 | TGTGCCAGCATAACCGAGCGGGGGGTCAATGAGCAGTTCTTC | CASITERGVNEQFF
TRBJ2-1 | TRBV5-5 | . | TRBD1 | TGTGCCAGCAGCTTGGATGAGACAGGGTCCACTAGGGCCCATGAGCAGTTCTTC | CASSLDETGSTRAHEQFF
TRBJ1-3 | TRBV5-5 | . | . | TGTGCCAGCAGCCTTAGAGCGCTCTCTGGAAACACCATATATTTT | CASSLRALSGNTIYF
TRBJ1-2 | TRBV19 | . | . | TGTGCCAGTATCCGAGGTACAGGGAACTATGGCTACACCTTC | CASIRGTGNYGYTF
TRBJ2-3 | TRBV24-1 | . | . | TGTGCCACGGAAGGCCCGTCTGAGACTAGCACAGATACGCAGTATTTT | CATEGPSETSTDTQYF
TRBJ2-1 | TRBV2 | few | TRBD2 | TGTGCCAGCTTACTAGCGGGAGTCAATGAGCAGTTCTTC | CASLLAGVNEQFF
TRBJ2-1 | TRBV18 | . | . | TGTGCCAGCTCACCTCCAAGCGGGCCTTTGGATGAGCAGTTCTTC | CASSPPSGPLDEQFF
TRBJ2-1 | TRBV5-8 | . | TRBD1 | TGTGCCAGCAGCTTCGGGACAGGGGCCGCCAATGAGCAGTTCTTC | CASSFGTGAANEQFF
TRBJ2-7 | TRBV5-6 | medium-sized | . | TGTGCCAGCAGCGGCGGGACTTCAAGCGAGCAGTACTTC | CASSGGTSSEQYF
TRBJ2-1 | TRBV15 | . | . | TGTGCCACCAGCAGAGATCCCGGCAATGAGCAGTTCTTC | CATSRDPGNEQFF
TRBJ2-7 | TRBV5-1 | . | . | TGCGCCAGCAGCTTGGCGGCAGGGAGGGAGCAGTACTTC | CASSLAAGREQYF
TRBJ2-7 | TRBV27 | . | . | TGTGCCAGCAGTTTAGAGAGCGGAGGAACCTACGAGCAGTACTTC | CASSLESGGTYEQYF
TRBJ2-3 | TRBV6-5 | . | . | TGTGCCAGCAGTTACGGAGGTGGCTCTTACACAGATACGCAGTATTTT | CASSYGGGSYTDTQYF
TRBJ2-5 | TRBV27 | few | . | TGTGCCAGCAGTTTATCGAAAGGACAGCGCTCTGAGACCCAGTACTTC | CASSLSKGQRSETQYF
TRBJ1-2 | TRBV6-5 | . | . | TGTGCCAGCAGGGTCCAGTATGTCTACACCTTC | CASRVQYVYTF
TRBJ1-2 | TRBV7-2 | once | TRBD1 | TGTGCCAGCAGCTTGAGGACCGGGACAGGGGTGGGCTACACCTTC | CASSLRTGTGVGYTF
TRBJ2-1 | TRBV10-2 | few | TRBD1 | TGCGCCAGCATTCCGGGACAGGGAGGTGCCAATGAGCAGTTCTTC | CASIPGQGGANEQFF
TRBJ2-1 | TRBV29-1 | . | . | TGCAGCGCCCGGAGCGGATACAATGAGCAGTTCTTC | CSARSGYNEQFF
TRBJ2-1 | TRBV29-1 | . | TRBD2 | TGCAGCCTCCTCGGCGGGGGCAATGAGCAGTTCTTC | CSLLGGGNEQFF
TRBJ2-3 | TRBV30 | . | TRBD2 | TGTGCCTGGAGTCTCCGATTTAAGACTAGCGGGAGGAGGGTTGCAGATACGCAGTATTTT | CAWSLRFKTSGRRVADTQYF
TRBJ2-1 | TRBV7-4 | . | TRBD2 | TGTGCCAGCCACGGTAGGAGCGGGATGGGAGATAGCTCCTACAATGAGCAGTTCTTC | CASHGRSGMGDSSYNEQFF
TRBJ2-1 | TRBV29-1 | . | . | TGCAGCGTTGAAGGCGGTTCCTACAATGAGCAGTTCTTC | CSVEGGSYNEQFF
TRBJ2-3 | TRBV5-1 | . | . | TGCGCCAGCAGCTTGGCCGTTGGGCCCGGCACAGATACGCAGTATTTT | CASSLAVGPGTDTQYF
TRBJ1-1 | TRBV9 | medium-sized | . | TGTGCCAGCAGCGTAGCTGAGGGCCCCGACACTGAAGCTTTCTTT | CASSVAEGPDTEAFF
TRBJ1-4 | TRBV4-1 | many | . | TGCGCCAGCAGCCAAGTCGAATCTGTCGGACTGTTTTTT | CASSQVESVGLFF
TRBJ2-5 | TRBV27 | . | . | TGTGCCAGCAGTTCTCAAGAGACCCAGTACTTC | CASSSQETQYF
TRBJ2-5 | TRBV5-4 | . | TRBD2 | TGTGCCAGCAGCTCACCTCTAGCGGGGGGACAAGAGACCCAGTACTTC | CASSSPLAGGQETQYF
TRBJ1-5 | TRBV7-8 | . | . | TGTGCCAGCAGCTTAGGTGGAGGAGGTACCAGCAATCAGCCCCAGCATTTT | CASSLGGGGTSNQPQHF
TRBJ1-4 | TRBV27 | . | TRBD1 | TGTGCCAGCAGTAGAGCAACAGGGGACGAAGACGAAAAACTGTTTTTT | CASSRATGDEDEKLFF
TRBJ2-5 | TRBV5-4 | . | . | TGTGCCAGCAGCTCAGGGGCCTCCCAGGAGACCCAGTACTTC | CASSSGASQETQYF
TRBJ2-1 | TRBV7-2 | . | TRBD2 | TGTGCCAGCAGCTTAAGCGGGAATATAGTAAATGAGCAGTTCTTC | CASSLSGNIVNEQFF
TRBJ1-2 | TRBV28 | . | . | TGTGCCAGCAGTCCCCCGACAGAGCGTGGCTACACCTTC | CASSPPTERGYTF
TRBJ1-1 | TRBV4-1 | . | . | TGCGCCAGCAGCCAAGAACCAGGGGAGAGAGTAGCTTTCTTT | CASSQEPGERVAFF
TRBJ2-7 | TRBV2 | . | . | TGTGCCAGCAGAGGGGACTCCTACGAGCAGTACTTC | CASRGDSYEQYF
TRBJ1-2 | TRBV7-9 | . | . | TGTGCCAGCAGCCCAAACAGGGCAACTAACTATGGCTACACCTTC | CASSPNRATNYGYTF
TRBJ2-6 | TRBV5-1 | . | . | TGCGCCAGCAGCTTGGTCGGGTTTGGGGCCAACGTCCTGACTTTC | CASSLVGFGANVLTF
TRBJ1-1 | TRBV4-1 | . | TRBD1 | TGCGCCAGCAGCCACGCAGACAGGGTGGACACTGAAGCTTTCTTT | CASSHADRVDTEAFF
TRBJ1-5 | TRBV13 | . | . | TGTGCCAGCAGCTTAGGGCAGGGCAATCAGCCCCAGCATTTT | CASSLGQGNQPQHF
TRBJ2-2 | TRBV5-5 | . | TRBD2 | TGTGCCAGCAGCGGGTCTAGCGGGAGGTGGGCCGGGGAGCTGTTTTTT | CASSGSSGRWAGELFF